This TCR beta chain derives from a study of response to subunit inactivated influenza vaccine. Regarding the study as a whole: Authors suggested seasonal influenza vaccinations each recruit few new T cells.

Each CDR3 protein is one row after TCRdb ran MiXCR on the RT-PCR reads. The repertoire includes some 300,000 distinct CDR3 sequences, about 20% of them detected once, and under 13% sits in the top ten. Per germline, CDR1 WSHSY and CDR2 SAAADI. This CDR3 comprises 13 residues. Trimming took 4 bases from V and 5 from J; bases not matched to a gene: 4. A note on this clonotype: Its antigen is unidentified.

This rearrangement joins TRBV10-2 to TRBJ1-2, with 7 bases that match TRBD1. The clonotype comes from a man in his fifties or sixties who received an inactivated influenza vaccine. Sequencing was performed on PBMCs from blood, taken less than 22 months after vaccination. This CDR3 is CASSAAGGYGYTF. CDR3 bases: TGCGCCAGCAGTGCTGCAGGGGGTTATGGCTACACCTTC.